This TCR beta chain was captured by sequencing in a study of T-cell memory formation after mild COVID-19. Study findings and constraints: Some responding clones appeared in pre-infection memory, suggesting cross-reactive memory joined.

Ten or more counts support this clonotype. What it recognizes is unknown. TCRdb redid the calling of the 5' RACE reads with MiXCR, one entry per CDR3 protein. The sample yields about 270,000 distinct CDR3 sequences, 16% seen once. The CDR3 sequence is 15 residues long. Trimming took 5 bases from V and 4 from J; bases not matched to a gene: 8. The chain has TRBV12-3 or TRBV12-4 and TRBJ2-1; 7 nucleotides agree with TRBD1. This sequence was found in a man in his late teens or twenties who had mild COVID-19 (a few samples of this study predate the infection). Cell type and time point are not known. What was sequenced was PBMCs or a T cell subset sorted from them (not recorded which). CDR3 protein: CASSPTGDGYNEQFF. Written as DNA, the CDR3 is TGTGCCAGCAGTCCTACAGGGGATGGTTACAATGAGCAGTTCTTC.